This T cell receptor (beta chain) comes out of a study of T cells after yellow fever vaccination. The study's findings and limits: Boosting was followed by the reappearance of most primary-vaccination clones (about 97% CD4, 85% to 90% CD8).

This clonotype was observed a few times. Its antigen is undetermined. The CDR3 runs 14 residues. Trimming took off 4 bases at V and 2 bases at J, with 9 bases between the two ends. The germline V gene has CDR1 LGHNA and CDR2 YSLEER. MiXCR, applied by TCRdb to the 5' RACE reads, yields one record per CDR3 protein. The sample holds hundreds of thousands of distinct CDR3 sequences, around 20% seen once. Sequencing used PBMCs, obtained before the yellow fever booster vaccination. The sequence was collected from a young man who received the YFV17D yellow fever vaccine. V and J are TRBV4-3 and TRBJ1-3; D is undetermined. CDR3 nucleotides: TGCGCCAGCAGCCCTGGTCCTACTGGAAACACCATATATTTT. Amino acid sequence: CASSPGPTGNTIYF.